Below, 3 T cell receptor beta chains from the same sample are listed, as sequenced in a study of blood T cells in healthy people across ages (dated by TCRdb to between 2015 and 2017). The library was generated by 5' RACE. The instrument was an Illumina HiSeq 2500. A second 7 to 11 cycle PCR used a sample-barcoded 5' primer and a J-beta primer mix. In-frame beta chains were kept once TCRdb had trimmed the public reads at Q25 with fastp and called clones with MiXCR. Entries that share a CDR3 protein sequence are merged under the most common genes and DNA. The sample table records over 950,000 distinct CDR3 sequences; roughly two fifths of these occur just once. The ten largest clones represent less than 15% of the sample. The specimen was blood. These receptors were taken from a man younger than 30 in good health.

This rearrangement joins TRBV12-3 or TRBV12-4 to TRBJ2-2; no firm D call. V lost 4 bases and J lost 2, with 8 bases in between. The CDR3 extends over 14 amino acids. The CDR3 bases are TGTGCCAGCAGTTCCGAGACAAACACCGGGGAGCTGTTTTTT. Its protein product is CASSSETNTGELFF.

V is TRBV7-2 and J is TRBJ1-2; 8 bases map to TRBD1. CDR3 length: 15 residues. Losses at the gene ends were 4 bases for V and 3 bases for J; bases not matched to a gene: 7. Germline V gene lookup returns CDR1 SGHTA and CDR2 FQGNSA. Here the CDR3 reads CASSSSGGEDYGYTF. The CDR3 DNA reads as TGTGCCAGCAGCTCCTCAGGGGGCGAGGACTATGGCTACACCTTC.

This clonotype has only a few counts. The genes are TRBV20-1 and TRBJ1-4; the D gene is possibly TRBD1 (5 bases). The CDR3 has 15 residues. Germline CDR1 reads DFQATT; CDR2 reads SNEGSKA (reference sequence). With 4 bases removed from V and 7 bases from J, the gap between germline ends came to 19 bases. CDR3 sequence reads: CSATLDRGVSEKLFF. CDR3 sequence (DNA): TGCAGTGCTACTCTTGATAGGGGAGTTAGTGAAAAACTGTTTTTT.